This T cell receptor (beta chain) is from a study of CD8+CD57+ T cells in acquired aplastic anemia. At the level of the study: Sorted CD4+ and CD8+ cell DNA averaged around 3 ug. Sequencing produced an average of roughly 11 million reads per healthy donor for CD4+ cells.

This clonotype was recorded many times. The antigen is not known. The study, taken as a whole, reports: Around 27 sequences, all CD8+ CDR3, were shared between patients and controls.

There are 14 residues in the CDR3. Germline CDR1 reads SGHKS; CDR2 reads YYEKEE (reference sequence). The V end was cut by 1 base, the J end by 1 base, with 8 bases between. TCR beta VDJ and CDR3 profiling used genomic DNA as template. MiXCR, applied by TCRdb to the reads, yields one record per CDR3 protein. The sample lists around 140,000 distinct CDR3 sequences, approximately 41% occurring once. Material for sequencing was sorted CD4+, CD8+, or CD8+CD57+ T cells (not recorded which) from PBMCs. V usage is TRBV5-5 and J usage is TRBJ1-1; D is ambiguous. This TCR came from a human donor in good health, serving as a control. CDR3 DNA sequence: TGTGCCAGCAGCTTGTGGGCGGGGAACACTGAAGCTTTCTTT. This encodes CASSLWAGNTEAFF.